The rows below give T cell receptor beta chains drawn from one sample of a study of shared clonotypes between healthy human individuals. Sequencing was performed with immunoSEQ multiplex PCR; in TCRdb, only in-frame clones are kept and a portion is missing. This table holds 980,000 or so clones, roughly 72% found once. The material sequenced was memory CD4+ T cells sorted from blood. Receptors originate from a man between 18 and 35 years old in good health. Both conserved end residues are part of each CDR3. A D gene is named only where the DNA matches it firmly. Clone size appears in some rows only: once, few, many, or a class for an expanded clone.

d_gene,j_gene,abundance,v_gene,CDR3aa,CDR3nt
-,TRBJ2-1,-,TRBV5-1,CASSLEDRGNEQFF,TGCGCCAGCAGCTTAGAAGACCGGGGGAATGAGCAGTTCTTC
-,TRBJ2-2,-,TRBV10-2,CASSEGGKTGELFF,TGCGCCAGCAGTGAGGGGGGCAAAACCGGGGAGCTGTTTTTT
TRBD2,TRBJ2-3,few,TRBV2,CATTGGLGDTQYF,TGTGCCACTACGGGGGGGCTGGGAGATACGCAGTATTTT
TRBD2,TRBJ2-3,-,TRBV7-6,CASSSPGLAQDTQYF,TGTGCCAGCAGCTCCCCGGGACTAGCGCAAGATACGCAGTATTTT
-,TRBJ2-6,-,TRBV10-1,CASSGSAGANVLTF,TGCGCCAGCAGTGGGTCCGCCGGGGCCAACGTCCTGACTTTC
TRBD1,TRBJ2-2,-,TRBV28,CASGTGNTGELFF,TGTGCCAGCGGGACAGGAAACACCGGGGAGCTGTTTTTT
TRBD2,TRBJ2-5,few,TRBV30,CAWRLAGGWETQYF,TGTGCCTGGAGGCTAGCGGGTGGGTGGGAGACCCAGTACTTC
-,TRBJ1-1,few,TRBV4-1,CASSQGVGHRNTEAFF,TGCGCCAGCAGCCAAGGTGTAGGACACAGGAACACTGAAGCTTTCTTT
TRBD1,TRBJ2-1,-,TRBV2,CANRGQGSYNEQFF,TGTGCCAATAGGGGACAGGGCTCCTACAATGAGCAGTTCTTC
-,TRBJ2-1,-,TRBV11-3,CASSLAPPQSPADEQFF,TGTGCCAGCAGCTTAGCCCCACCCCAGTCCCCGGCGGATGAGCAGTTCTTC
-,TRBJ1-1,-,TRBV27,CASSSHLAAEAFF,TGTGCCAGCAGTTCACACCTCGCCGCGGAAGCTTTCTTT
TRBD1,TRBJ2-7,-,TRBV11-2,CASSFPIDRASYEQYF,TGTGCCAGCAGCTTCCCAATCGACAGGGCCTCCTACGAGCAGTACTTC
-,TRBJ2-1,-,TRBV30,CAWSAGSADNEQFF,TGTGCCTGGAGTGCAGGGTCTGCAGACAATGAGCAGTTCTTC
-,TRBJ1-1,few,TRBV11-2,CASSLHWNTEAFF,TGTGCCAGCAGCTTACACTGGAACACTGAAGCTTTCTTT
TRBD1,TRBJ2-2,-,TRBV2,CASYKTGGEGGELFF,TGTGCCAGCTATAAAACAGGGGGCGAGGGCGGGGAGCTGTTTTTT
TRBD2,TRBJ2-5,-,TRBV5-8,CASRREGNYQETQYF,TGTGCCAGCAGACGGGAGGGAAACTACCAAGAGACCCAGTACTTC
-,TRBJ2-2,-,TRBV5-1,CASDGGSNTGELFF,TGCGCCAGCGACGGCGGATCGAACACCGGGGAGCTGTTTTTT
-,TRBJ2-1,-,TRBV19,CASSKGLNEQFF,TGTGCCAGTAGTAAAGGCTTAAATGAGCAGTTCTTC
-,TRBJ1-2,-,TRBV27,CASSARANYGYTF,TGTGCCAGTTCCGCCAGGGCTAACTATGGCTACACCTTC
TRBD2,TRBJ2-7,-,TRBV7-2,CASSRFRTSGGGYEQYF,TGTGCCAGCAGCCGCTTCCGGACTAGCGGGGGAGGCTACGAGCAGTACTTC
-,TRBJ1-2,-,TRBV5-1,CASSLGLGEAGYTF,TGCGCCAGCAGCTTGGGACTTGGGGAGGCTGGCTACACCTTC
TRBD2,TRBJ2-5,-,TRBV28,CASSLSGLAGGETQYF,TGTGCCAGCAGTTTGTCGGGACTAGCGGGGGGGGAGACCCAGTACTTC
-,TRBJ2-1,-,TRBV25-1,CASSYRDEQFF,TGTGCCAGCAGTTACAGGGATGAGCAGTTCTTC
-,TRBJ1-2,-,TRBV5-6,CASSFSGSGGYTF,TGTGCCAGCAGCTTTTCAGGGAGCGGTGGCTACACCTTC
-,TRBJ1-2,-,TRBV2,CASSLDSIGYTF,TGTGCCAGCAGTCTGGACAGTATTGGCTACACCTTC
-,TRBJ2-7,-,TRBV30,CAWSVGQTTAQYF,TGTGCCTGGAGTGTGGGGCAGACTACGGCGCAGTACTTC
-,TRBJ2-1,-,TRBV30,CAWSVLSGIKSNEQFF,TGTGCCTGGAGTGTACTATCAGGGATAAAGAGCAATGAGCAGTTCTTC